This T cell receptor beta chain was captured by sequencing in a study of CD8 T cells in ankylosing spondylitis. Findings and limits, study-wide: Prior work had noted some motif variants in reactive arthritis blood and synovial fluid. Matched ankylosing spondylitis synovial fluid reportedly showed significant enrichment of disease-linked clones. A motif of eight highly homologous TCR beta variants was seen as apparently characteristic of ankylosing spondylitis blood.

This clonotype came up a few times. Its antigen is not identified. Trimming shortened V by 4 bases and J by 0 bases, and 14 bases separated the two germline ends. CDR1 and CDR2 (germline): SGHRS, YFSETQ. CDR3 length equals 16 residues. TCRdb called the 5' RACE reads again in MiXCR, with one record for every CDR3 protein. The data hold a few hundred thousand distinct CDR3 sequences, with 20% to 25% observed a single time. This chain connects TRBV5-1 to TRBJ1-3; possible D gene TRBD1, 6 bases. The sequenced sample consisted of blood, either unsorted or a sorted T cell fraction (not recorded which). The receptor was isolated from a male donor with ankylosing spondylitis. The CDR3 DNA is TGCGCCAGCAGCCTGGGACAAACCTTCTCTGGAAACACCATATATTTT. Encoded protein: CASSLGQTFSGNTIYF. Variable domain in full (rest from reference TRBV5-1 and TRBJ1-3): KAGVTQTPRYLIKTRGQQVTLSCSPISGHRSVSWYQQTPGQGLQFLFEYFSETQRNKGNFPGRFSGRQFSNSRSEMNVSTLELGDSALYLCASSLGQTFSGNTIYFGEGSWLTVV.